Listed here are 14 T cell receptor beta chains from one sample, sequenced in a study of neoadjuvant anti-PD-1 for oral cavity cancer. Specified time point: after neoadjuvant nivolumab, at surgical resection. The table came from immunoSEQ multiplex PCR; TCRdb's copy has only in-frame clones and leaves some out. The sample includes some 22,000 clones, roughly 29% of them seen just once. Source: tumor tissue, taken after nivolumab (anti-PD-1) treatment. These receptors were obtained from a person aged 35 to 85 with oral cavity squamous cell carcinoma.

This clone was counted a few times. The chain has TRBV28 and TRBJ2-1, with 14 nucleotides matching TRBD2. The germline V gene has CDR1 MDHEN and CDR2 SYDVKM. Germline trimming cut 4 bases from V and 0 bases from J; bases unmatched to any gene: 5. The CDR3 contains 18 residues. CDR3 residues: CASSSAGTSGGSYNEQFF. Here the CDR3 DNA reads TGTGCCAGCAGTTCGGCCGGGACTAGCGGGGGCTCCTACAATGAGCAGTTCTTC.

This clone was observed a handful of times. The chain couples TRBV27 to TRBJ2-4; 7 nucleotides align to TRBD1. CDR1 and CDR2 from the germline V gene are MNHEY and SMNVEV (reference sequence). V dropped 6 bases and J dropped 4; count of bases not matched to a gene: 9. CDR3 size: 15 residues. The CDR3 DNA reads as TGTGCCAGCAGGACTAACCGGGACAGAAAAAACATTCAGTACTTC. Translation: CASRTNRDRKNIQYF.

This clone was seen a few times. CDR3 in DNA: TGTGCCAGCAGCCTGACAGGGGGCCTAGAGCAGTACTTC. It codes for CASSLTGGLEQYF. This sequence joins TRBV5-6 and TRBJ2-7, with TRBD1 identical over 10 bases. The germline V gene has CDR1 SGHDT and CDR2 YYEEEE. Trimming removed 4 bases from V and 7 bases from J; junction bases left unmatched: 5. The CDR3 contains 13 residues.

This clone qualifies as medium-sized. The gene calls are TRBV5-5 and TRBJ1-6, with a tentative D call TRBD1 (5 bases). The CDR3 loop spans 14 amino acids. Trimming took off 2 bases at V and 8 bases at J, with 11 bases between the two ends. CDR1 and CDR2 from the germline V gene are SGHKS and YYEKEE (reference sequence). In nucleotides, the CDR3 is TGTGCCAGCAGCTTCTCGTGGGGCGATTCACCCCTCCACTTT. This encodes CASSFSWGDSPLHF.

This clone has just a few counts. The rearrangement links TRBV7-9 to TRBJ2-3, with a tentative D call TRBD2 (6 bases). The CDR3 totals 15 residues. Germline V lookup: CDR1 SEHNR, CDR2 FQNEAQ (reference sequence). Between the trimmed V and J ends, which lost 2 bases and 3 bases, there was a span of 12 bases. The CDR3 spells CASSLRTGGTDTQYF. In DNA form, the CDR3 reads TGTGCCAGCAGCTTAAGAACCGGGGGAACAGATACGCAGTATTTT.

The V call is TRBV9, the J call TRBJ1-6, with D hard to call. This CDR3 is 17 amino acids long. The germline V gene encodes CDR1 SGDLS and CDR2 YYNGEE. The V end lost 0 bases, the J end lost 0 bases, and 10 bases lay between the germline ends. As DNA, the CDR3 is TGTGCCAGCAGCGTAGAGGTAAAACCCTCCTATAATTCACCCCTCCACTTT. Encoded protein: CASSVEVKPSYNSPLHF.

This clone was counted many times. The chain employs TRBV5-1 and TRBJ2-1; D gene unclear. Germline V gives CDR1 SGHRS, CDR2 YFSETQ. The ends were cut back, 4 bases at V and 6 bases at J, with 8 bases in the middle. The CDR3 runs 12 residues. CDR3 region: CASSDLGNEQFF. The CDR3 DNA is TGCGCCAGCAGCGACTTGGGCAATGAGCAGTTCTTC.

The chain is built from TRBV7-8 and TRBJ1-5; D may be TRBD1 (5 bases). Germline V gene data show CDR1 as SGHVS and CDR2 as FQNEAQ. The CDR3 is 17 residues long. The V end was cut by 5 bases, the J end by 0 bases, with 17 bases between. The CDR3 protein is CASSRRTGTYSNQPQHF. In nucleotides, the CDR3 is TGTGCCAGCAGCCGCCGAACGGGGACTTATAGCAATCAGCCCCAGCATTTT. The full variable domain, rest sourced from reference TRBV7-8 and TRBJ1-5, is GAGVSQSPRYKVAKRGQDVALRCDPISGHVSLFWYQQALGQGPEFLTYFQNEAQLDKSGLPSDRFFAERPEGSVSTLKIQRTQQEDSAVYLCASSRRTGTYSNQPQHFGDGTRLSIL.

This clone has a handful of counts. The chain joins TRBV11-2 to TRBJ1-1, with TRBD1 as a possible D gene (5 bases). The CDR3 covers 14 residues. Germline-derived CDR1 and CDR2 are SGHAT and FQNNGV. The germline V and J ends were trimmed by 3 bases and 0 bases, with 8 bases remaining between them. For the CDR3, the DNA is TGTGCCAGCAGCTTGTCCAGGGTGAACACTGAAGCTTTCTTT. It specifies CASSLSRVNTEAFF.

The J gene is TRBJ1-3, the V gene TRBV13; no reliable D call. Germline CDR1 PRHDT, CDR2 FYEKMQ (reference sequence). CDR3 length: 14 residues. V lost 4 bases and J lost 4, with 11 bases in between. The CDR3 is CASSSWGSGNTIYF. DNA of the CDR3: TGTGCCAGCAGCTCCTGGGGTAGCGGAAACACCATATATTTT.

The chain employs TRBV19 and TRBJ2-1, with 12 bases fitting TRBD2. This CDR3 has 15 residues. Germline assignment: CDR1 LNHDA and CDR2 SQIVND (reference sequence). Germline trimming cut 3 bases from V and 8 bases from J; bases unmatched to any gene: 5. CDR3 region: CASSMRASGGDEQFF. In DNA, the CDR3 is TGTGCCAGTAGTATGAGGGCTAGCGGGGGGGATGAGCAGTTCTTC.

This sequence joins TRBV4-1 and TRBJ1-1; no clear D. The CDR3 totals 12 residues. Germline V lookup: CDR1 MGHRA, CDR2 YSYEKL. Trimming removed 4 bases from V and 4 bases from J, with 7 bases in between. The CDR3 bases are TGCGCCAGCAGCCGGGTGGGCACTGAAGCTTTCTTT. Protein: CASSRVGTEAFF.

The V and J genes are TRBV5-4 and TRBJ2-2, with 9 bases fitting TRBD2. Per germline, CDR1 SGHNT and CDR2 YYREEE (reference sequence). V gave up 4 bases and J gave up 4 bases; unmatched junction bases: 11. The CDR3 extends over 17 amino acids. CDR3 loop: CASSPEVAGVGTGELFF. As DNA, the CDR3 is TGTGCCAGCAGCCCGGAGGTAGCGGGAGTGGGCACCGGGGAGCTGTTTTTT.

The gene calls are TRBV5-1 and TRBJ2-1, with 8 bases fitting TRBD2. Trimming removed 1 base from V and 6 bases from J; junction bases left unmatched: 12. The CDR3 is 17 residues long. CDR1 and CDR2 from the germline V gene are SGHRS and YFSETQ. Here the CDR3 reads CASSLYLGGGTRNEQFF. In DNA, the CDR3 is TGCGCCAGCAGCTTGTATCTCGGGGGGGGCACCCGCAATGAGCAGTTCTTC. Full variable domain (rest looked up from reference TRBV5-1 and TRBJ2-1): KAGVTQTPRYLIKTRGQQVTLSCSPISGHRSVSWYQQTPGQGLQFLFEYFSETQRNKGNFPGRFSGRQFSNSRSEMNVSTLELGDSALYLCASSLYLGGGTRNEQFFGPGTRLTVL.